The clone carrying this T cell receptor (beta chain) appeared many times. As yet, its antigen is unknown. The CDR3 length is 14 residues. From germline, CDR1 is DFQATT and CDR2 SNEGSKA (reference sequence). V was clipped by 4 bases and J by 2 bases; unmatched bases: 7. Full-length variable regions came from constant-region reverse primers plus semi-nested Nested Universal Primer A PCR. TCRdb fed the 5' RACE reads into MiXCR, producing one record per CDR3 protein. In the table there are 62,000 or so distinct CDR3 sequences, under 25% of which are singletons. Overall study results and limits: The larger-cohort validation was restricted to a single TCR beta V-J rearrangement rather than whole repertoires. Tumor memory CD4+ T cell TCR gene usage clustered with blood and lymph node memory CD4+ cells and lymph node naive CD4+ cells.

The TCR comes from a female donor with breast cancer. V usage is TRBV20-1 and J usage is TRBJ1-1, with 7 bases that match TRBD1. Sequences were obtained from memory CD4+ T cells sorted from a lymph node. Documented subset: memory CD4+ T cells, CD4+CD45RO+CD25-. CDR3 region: CSAMKTGSNTEAFF. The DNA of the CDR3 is TGCAGTGCTATGAAGACAGGGTCAAACACTGAAGCTTTCTTT.